This TCR beta chain derives from a study of blood T cell repertoires in COVID-19. TCRdb's copy holds only in-frame clones and misses some; the assay was immunoSEQ multiplex PCR. In the table there are under 450,000 clones, around four fifths of which are singletons. Among Cohort 3 donors, those recovered had two negative PCRs, clearance, or symptom resolution. This clone was seen more than once but under ten times. Sequencing used PBMCs or T cells enriched from blood (not recorded which). The receptor was derived from a woman aged 45-65 years who had recovered from COVID-19.

DNA of the CDR3: TGCGCCAGCAGCCAAGATATAGGGGTTGGATCACCCCTCCACTTT. This translates into CASSQDIGVGSPLHF. V gene TRBV4-3 combines with J gene TRBJ1-6; a weak D match, TRBD1 (5 bases). CDR1 is LGHNA and CDR2 is YSLEER in the germline V gene. This CDR3 has 15 amino acids. V was shortened by 0 bases and J by 10 bases, with 13 bases between the two germline ends.